A selection of T cell receptor beta chains follows, all from one sample in a study of CD8+CD57+ T cells in acquired aplastic anemia. Each CDR3 protein gets one entry after TCRdb re-called the reads with MiXCR. The table shows about 160,000 distinct CDR3 sequences, with 40% to 50% occurring only once. Input material: sorted CD4+, CD8+, or CD8+CD57+ T cells (not recorded which) from PBMCs. The receptors shown here come from a human donor with aplastic anemia. The CDR3 runs from the conserved cysteine through the conserved F or W. D genes are given only for firm matches. Rows may omit the clone size; those that give it use once, few, many or a size class.

TGTGCCACCAGCAGGGCGGCGGGGAGACCTAACTATGGCTACACCTTC CATSRAAGRPNYGYTF TRBV15 NA TRBJ1-2 NA
TGTGCCAGCAGTTTAGTCGGTCAGGGCCTGAACACTGAAGCTTTCTTT CASSLVGQGLNTEAFF TRBV27 few TRBJ1-1 NA
TGTGCCAGCAGCTTGAGACAGTACTACGAGCAGTACTTC CASSLRQYYEQYF TRBV7-2 NA TRBJ2-7 NA
TGCGCCAGCAGCCAAGACTCGATGAGCAATCAGCCCCAGCATTTT CASSQDSMSNQPQHF TRBV4-3 NA TRBJ1-5 NA
TGTGCCAGCAGTAATGCCGAAGACTATGGCTACACCTTC CASSNAEDYGYTF TRBV2 NA TRBJ1-2 NA
TGTGCCAGCAGCGTAGCAGGGGGAGAGGGTGGCTACACCTTC CASSVAGGEGGYTF TRBV9 many TRBJ1-2 TRBD1
TGTGCCACCAGTGAAGGGTCGTGGGGCAATCAGCCCCAGCATTTT CATSEGSWGNQPQHF TRBV24-1 NA TRBJ1-5 NA
TGTGCCACCAGCAGACATCGGACAGGGGGAACAGATACGCAGTATTTT CATSRHRTGGTDTQYF TRBV15 NA TRBJ2-3 TRBD1
TGTGCCTGGAATTCCCAGCAGGTTGTGAACACTGAAGCTTTCTTT CAWNSQQVVNTEAFF TRBV30 NA TRBJ1-1 NA
TGTGCCACCAGCAGCAGGTTTCCTAGCCTTTCCTACGAGCAGTACTTC CATSSRFPSLSYEQYF TRBV15 NA TRBJ2-7 NA
TGTGCCAGCAGCGAATATACGCAGTATTTT CASSEYTQYF TRBV5-5 NA TRBJ2-3 NA
TGTGCCACCAGTGATCCCCCGCCCAATAACTATGGCTACACCTTC CATSDPPPNNYGYTF TRBV24-1 NA TRBJ1-2 NA
TGTGCCAGCAGTGAGTCGGGACAGGGGAGTTTGGAGACCCAGTACTTC CASSESGQGSLETQYF TRBV6-1 NA TRBJ2-5 TRBD1
TGTGCCAGCAGCTTAGAGGGCGCTTTCTTT CASSLEGAFF TRBV7-9 NA TRBJ1-1 NA
TGTGCCAGCAGCCAAGATTGGAGCGTGAACACTGAAGCTTTCTTT CASSQDWSVNTEAFF TRBV3-1 few TRBJ1-1 NA
TGTGCCAGCAGCCAGCGGGCTAGCGGGAATAGATCCCCATACAATGAGCAGTTCTTC CASSQRASGNRSPYNEQFF TRBV7-2 few TRBJ2-1 TRBD2
TGTGCCAGCAGCTCCGGCGGCAGTTTGAGTAATGAGCAGTTCTTC CASSSGGSLSNEQFF TRBV7-3 many TRBJ2-1 NA
TGTGCCAGCAGTTCCACAGGCTTCCGATACGAGCAGTACTTC CASSSTGFRYEQYF TRBV28 NA TRBJ2-7 NA
TGCAGTGCTAGAGATAAGGAGGACTACCACGAGCAGTACTTC CSARDKEDYHEQYF TRBV20-1 NA TRBJ2-7 NA
TGCAGCATTGAAGATGCTGGGGTCAATGAGCAGTTCTTT CSIEDAGVNEQFF TRBV29-1 NA TRBJ2-1 NA
TGTGCCAGCAGTTCGGACACCGGGGAGCTGTTTTTT CASSSDTGELFF TRBV12-3/TRBV12-4 many TRBJ2-2 NA
TGTGCCAGCAGTTTGAACAGGGTGAGCTCTGGAAACACCATATATTTT CASSLNRVSSGNTIYF TRBV6-5 many TRBJ1-3 NA
TGTGCCAGCACCACGGGAGTCCTGCCCCAGCATTTT CASTTGVLPQHF TRBV7-9 few TRBJ1-5 NA
TGCAGTGCTAGACCCGGGACAGGGGAGACCCAGTACTTC CSARPGTGETQYF TRBV20-1 NA TRBJ2-5 TRBD1
TGCAGTGCTTGGGCTGATAGCAATCAGCCCCAGCATTTT CSAWADSNQPQHF TRBV20-1 many TRBJ1-5 NA
TGTGCCAGCAGTCCCACCGTGGTAGGGTGGGATGGCTACACCTTC CASSPTVVGWDGYTF TRBV12-3/TRBV12-4 NA TRBJ1-2 NA
TGTGCCAGCAGCTTAACTCGGACAGTCAAAGGGGAGACCCAGTACTTC CASSLTRTVKGETQYF TRBV7-8 NA TRBJ2-5 NA
TGTGCCATCAGACCCGGACTAGCGGGAGCGATGAATGAGCAGTTCTTC CAIRPGLAGAMNEQFF TRBV10-3 many TRBJ2-1 TRBD2
TGTGCCAGCAGCGTAGTGGGGACTAGCGGGGGGCAAGAGACCCAGTACTTC CASSVVGTSGGQETQYF TRBV9 many TRBJ2-5 TRBD2
TGTGCCAGCTCACCAGTGATACAAGAGACCCAGTACTTC CASSPVIQETQYF TRBV7-2 NA TRBJ2-5 NA
TGTGCCACCCGGTTGGACTCCTACAATGAGCAGTTCTTC CATRLDSYNEQFF TRBV10-3 many TRBJ2-1 NA
TGTGCCAGCAGCGTAGTAGTTAACTATGGCTACACCTTC CASSVVVNYGYTF TRBV9 NA TRBJ1-2 NA
TGTGCCAGCAGCGTAGATCTGGGGTCGGACACCATATATTTT CASSVDLGSDTIYF TRBV9 many TRBJ1-3 NA
TGTGCCAGTAGCCGGGACACCTACAATGAGCAGTTCTTC CASSRDTYNEQFF TRBV19 NA TRBJ2-1 NA
TGTGCCAGCAGTGCCAGGGATAGCAATCAGCCCCAGCATTTT CASSARDSNQPQHF TRBV2 NA TRBJ1-5 NA
TGTGCCAGCAGCGTGGGAGGGGTAGAAGGAGGCTACACCTTC CASSVGGVEGGYTF TRBV9 once TRBJ1-2 NA
TGTGCCATCAGTGAGATGATTGCGGGAGTCCGTTACAATGAGCAGTTCTTC CAISEMIAGVRYNEQFF TRBV10-3 once TRBJ2-1 TRBD2
TGTGCCAGCAGTTACGGGGCGAACTACGAGCAGTACTTC CASSYGANYEQYF TRBV7-9 NA TRBJ2-7 NA
TGCAGTGCTAAGGTGCGACAAAGATCCTACGAGCAGTACTTC CSAKVRQRSYEQYF TRBV20-1 NA TRBJ2-7 NA
TGTGCCAGCAGCCCCAGTCGCGAGACCCAGTACTTC CASSPSRETQYF TRBV3-1 NA TRBJ2-5 NA
TGTGCCAGCATGGGACAGGGTGGAGCTTTCTTT CASMGQGGAFF TRBV6-1 many TRBJ1-1 TRBD1
TGCAGCGCTAGTCAACTAGCGACCCAGCACACAGATACGCAGTATTTT CSASQLATQHTDTQYF TRBV29-1 many TRBJ2-3 TRBD2
TGTGCCAGCAGCTTGCTGGGACTAGCGGGAGCAGCGGATACGCAGTATTTT CASSLLGLAGAADTQYF TRBV5-4 many TRBJ2-3 TRBD2
TGTGCCACCAGCAGGGGGTTGTCTGGAAACACCATATATTTT CATSRGLSGNTIYF TRBV15 many TRBJ1-3 NA
TGTGCCAGCACCGCCGGGAGGGGGGTCTATGGCTACACCTTC CASTAGRGVYGYTF TRBV5-5 many TRBJ1-2 NA